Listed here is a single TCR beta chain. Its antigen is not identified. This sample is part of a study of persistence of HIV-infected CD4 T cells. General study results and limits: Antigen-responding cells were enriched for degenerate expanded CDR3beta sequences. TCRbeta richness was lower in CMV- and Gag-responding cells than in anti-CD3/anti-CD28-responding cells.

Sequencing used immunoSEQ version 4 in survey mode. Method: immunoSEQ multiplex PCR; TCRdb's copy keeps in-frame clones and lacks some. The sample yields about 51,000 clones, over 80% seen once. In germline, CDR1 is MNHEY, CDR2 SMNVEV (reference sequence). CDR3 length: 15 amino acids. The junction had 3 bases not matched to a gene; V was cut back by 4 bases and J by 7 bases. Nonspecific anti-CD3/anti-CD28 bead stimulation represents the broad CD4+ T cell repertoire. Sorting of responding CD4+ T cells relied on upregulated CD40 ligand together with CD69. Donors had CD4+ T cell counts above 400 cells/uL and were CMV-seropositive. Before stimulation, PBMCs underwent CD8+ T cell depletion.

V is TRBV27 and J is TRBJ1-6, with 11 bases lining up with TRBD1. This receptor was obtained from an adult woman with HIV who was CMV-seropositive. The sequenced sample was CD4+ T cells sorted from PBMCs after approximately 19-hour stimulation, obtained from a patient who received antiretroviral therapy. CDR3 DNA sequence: TGTGCCAGCAGTTATGGGACAGGGGGGAATTCACCCCTCCACTTT. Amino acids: CASSYGTGGNSPLHF.